This T cell receptor beta chain derives from a study of blood T cell repertoires in COVID-19. On the study more broadly: COVID-19 samples collected from the United States, Italy and Spain covered acute and convalescent phases. PBMCs, B-cell-depleted T cells, or T cells provided the cDNA or gDNA that made up the material.

Seattle participants joined during active infection and were tracked over time. Per the germline V gene, CDR1 is SGHVS and CDR2 is FQNEAQ. The CDR3 totals 16 residues. V was clipped by 1 base and J by 4 bases; unmatched bases: 9. The data were produced by immunoSEQ multiplex PCR, yet TCRdb's version contains in-frame clones alone and is incomplete. The table has approximately 150,000 clones, 75% to 90% seen once. The genes are TRBV7-8 and TRBJ2-5; TRBD2 matches 7 bases. This TCR was recovered from a man younger than 35 with COVID-19, enrolled during active disease. What was sequenced was peripheral blood. CDR3 region: CASSLGVWRERETQYF. DNA for the CDR3: TGTGCCAGCAGCTTAGGGGTTTGGCGGGAGCGAGAGACCCAGTACTTC. Looking up the rest from reference TRBV7-8 and TRBJ2-5 gives the full variable domain: GAGVSQSPRYKVAKRGQDVALRCDPISGHVSLFWYQQALGQGPEFLTYFQNEAQLDKSGLPSDRFFAERPEGSVSTLKIQRTQQEDSAVYLCASSLGVWRERETQYFGPGTRLLVL.